This passage covers 21 T cell receptor beta chains from one sample sequenced in a study of shared clonotypes between healthy human individuals. This table comes from immunoSEQ multiplex PCR, and its TCRdb copy is limited to in-frame clones, with some not included. The repertoire consists of about 1.5 million clones, with 95% to 99% occurring once and the leading ten covering 0.4% to 0.55%. The sequencing sample was made of naive CD4+ T cells sorted from blood. The subset was: CD45RA+ positively selected. All receptors derive from a man under 40 in good health.

The V and J genes are TRBV18 and TRBJ2-7, with TRBD1 as a possible D gene (6 bases). V lost 3 bases and J lost 3, with 15 bases in between. CDR3 length equals 15 residues. The germline CDR1 and CDR2 sequences are KGHSH and LQKENI. The CDR3 nucleotides read TGTGCCAGCTCACCTAGGGGGTCGGTGGGCTACGAGCAGTACTTC. Its translation is CASSPRGSVGYEQYF.

V gene TRBV29-1 combines with J gene TRBJ2-7; D possibly corresponds to TRBD1 (5 bases). From germline, CDR1 is SQVTM and CDR2 ANQGSEA. The CDR3 runs to 12 residues. V lost 5 bases, J lost 4 bases, and 12 bases lay in between. CDR3 sequence: CSVQGHLYEQYF. CDR3 sequence (DNA): TGCAGCGTTCAGGGCCATTTATACGAGCAGTACTTC.

The chain carries TRBV11-1 and TRBJ2-7; D is undetermined. Germline CDR1 and CDR2: SGHAT and FQDESV (reference sequence). Trimming took 1 base from V and 4 from J, leaving 14 bases between them. The CDR3 has 15 amino acids. The CDR3 region has the DNA TGTGCCAGCAGCTTAGGGGTATCCTTCGCTTACGAGCAGTACTTC. Encoded protein: CASSLGVSFAYEQYF. The full variable domain, rest sourced from reference TRBV11-1 and TRBJ2-7, is EAEVAQSPRYKITEKSQAVAFWCDPISGHATLYWYRQILGQGPELLVQFQDESVVDDSQLPKDRFSAERLKGVDSTLKIQPAELGDSAMYLCASSLGVSFAYEQYFGPGTRLTVT.

The chain uses TRBV5-1 and TRBJ2-3, with D unclear. From germline, CDR1 is SGHRS and CDR2 YFSETQ. The CDR3 is 16 residues long. Trimming stripped 0 bases from V and 2 bases from J, with 13 bases between. CDR3 nucleotide sequence: TGCGCCAGCAGCTTGGACGGAGTAGCCACCACAGATACGCAGTATTTT. Protein product: CASSLDGVATTDTQYF.

The chain couples TRBV29-1 to TRBJ1-1, with D possibly being TRBD1 (5 bases). There are 15 residues in the CDR3. CDR1 SQVTM and CDR2 ANQGSEA come from the germline V gene. The CDR3 DNA is TGCACCTTTTCCCCACCCGACAGCATGAACACTGAAGCTTTCTTT. Translation: CTFSPPDSMNTEAFF.

On this clone itself: One junction end does not reproduce the germline sequence, and a read error may be involved. The chain is built from TRBV11-2 and TRBJ2-2, with D hard to call. The CDR3 spans 16 residues. The germline V gene has CDR1 SGHAT and CDR2 FQNNGV. DNA of the CDR3: TGTGCCAGCAGCTCAAAGGGTTGGTGGAACCCCGGGGAGCTGTTTTTT. It codes for CASSSKGWWNPGELFF.

This chain links TRBV9 with TRBJ2-7, with D unclear. Trimming cost V 8 bases and J 3 bases, with 15 bases left between them. The germline CDR1 and CDR2 sequences are SGDLS and YYNGEE. The length of the CDR3 is 13 residues. The DNA of the CDR3 is TGTGCCAGGAAGCAGGATACCAACTACGAGCAGTACTTC. It is translated as CARKQDTNYEQYF.

V is TRBV5-6 and J is TRBJ1-5; D gene uncertain. The CDR3 totals 14 residues. Looked up from germline, CDR1 is SGHDT and CDR2 is YYEEEE. V gave up 2 bases and J gave up 2 bases, with 8 bases separating them. The DNA of the CDR3 is TGTGCCAGCAGCTTTAAGGCACGCAATCAGCCCCAGCATTTT. This codes for CASSFKARNQPQHF.

A single count supports this clone. The chain couples TRBV28 to TRBJ2-7, with D unresolved. Germline V gene lookup returns CDR1 MDHEN and CDR2 SYDVKM. The CDR3 contains 12 residues. V lost 6 bases and J 7 bases, leaving 13 bases between the germline ends. The CDR3 DNA reads as TGTGCCAGCAGCCCCGTTCGCTGGGAGCAGTACTTC. Protein: CASSPVRWEQYF. Full variable domain (outside the CDR3, taken from reference TRBV28 and TRBJ2-7): DVKVTQSSRYLVKRTGEKVFLECVQDMDHENMFWYRQDPGLGLRLIYFSYDVKMKEKGDIPEGYSVSREKKERFSLILESASTNQTSMYLCASSPVRWEQYFGPGTRLTVT.

On this clone: This specimen includes other DNA sequences encoding the same CDR3. The chain links TRBV9 to TRBJ2-3; D gene uncertain. Germline V gene sequence: CDR1 SGDLS, CDR2 YYNGEE. The CDR3 runs to 15 residues. Trimming cost V 0 bases and J 0 bases, with 8 bases left between them. CDR3 nucleotide sequence: TGTGCCAGCAGCGTAGAAGCTTCTAGCACAGATACGCAGTATTTT. Translation: CASSVEASSTDTQYF.

The chain links TRBV9 to TRBJ2-3; a possible D gene is TRBD1 (5 bases). The CDR3 is 14 residues long. Germline CDR1 SGDLS, CDR2 YYNGEE. The germline V and J ends were trimmed by 0 bases and 4 bases, with 9 bases remaining between them. The CDR3 DNA reads TGTGCCAGCAGCGTAGTACAGGTTTCAGATACGCAGTATTTT. It specifies CASSVVQVSDTQYF.

In the case of this clone: The same CDR3 is also encoded by other DNA sequences in this sample. This chain links TRBV5-6 with TRBJ2-5, with 7 bases lining up with TRBD1. Germline CDR1 is SGHDT and CDR2 is YYEEEE. The CDR3 extends over 13 amino acids. The J segment lost 5 bases and the V segment lost 4 bases, leaving 5 bases of the junction unmatched. The CDR3 DNA is TGTGCCAGCAGCCGTGACAGGGTGGAGACCCAGTACTTC. It yields the protein CASSRDRVETQYF.

CDR3 in DNA: TGTGCCAGCAGTTTACACTTAAGAAAGGAAACCGATGGCTACACCTTC. Amino acids: CASSLHLRKETDGYTF. V and J are TRBV27 and TRBJ1-2; D uncertain. The ends were cut back, 2 bases at V and 6 bases at J, with 19 bases in the middle. Germline-derived CDR1 and CDR2 are MNHEY and SMNVEV (reference sequence). CDR3 length equals 16 residues.

The chain employs TRBV11-3 and TRBJ2-5; weak D call: TRBD1 (6 bases). CDR1 SGHNT and CDR2 YENEEA come from the germline V gene. The CDR3 is 14 residues long. V was shortened by 5 bases and J by 0 bases, with 10 bases between the two germline ends. This CDR3 is CASSKGQNQETQYF. In nucleotides, the CDR3 is TGTGCCAGCAGCAAGGGACAAAACCAAGAGACCCAGTACTTC.

The genes are TRBV7-2 and TRBJ2-3; 15 bases are a match to TRBD2. Germline V lookup: CDR1 SGHTA, CDR2 FQGNSA. V shed 6 bases and J 4 bases; nucleotides not matched to a gene: 2. The CDR3 extends over 15 amino acids. CDR3: CASRRTSGGADTQYF. CDR3 bases: TGTGCCAGCAGACGGACTAGCGGGGGGGCAGATACGCAGTATTTT.

V usage is TRBV27 and J usage is TRBJ2-1; possibly TRBD2 for D (6 bases). CDR3 length: 16 amino acids. V lost 8 bases and J lost 7, with 24 bases in between. Per germline, CDR1 MNHEY and CDR2 SMNVEV (reference sequence). CDR3 region: CASRPSLASVKNEQFF. Here the CDR3 DNA reads TGTGCCAGCCGCCCCTCCCTAGCGTCCGTTAAGAATGAGCAGTTCTTC.

The chain combines TRBV6-1 with TRBJ2-7; D is perhaps TRBD1 (5 bases). Trimming shortened V by 3 bases and J by 1 base, and 13 bases separated the two germline ends. Germline assignment: CDR1 MNHNS and CDR2 SASEGT. This CDR3 has 15 amino acids. CDR3 DNA: TGTGCCAGCAGTGATGGGGCAGCAATATCCTACGAGCAGTACTTC. Its protein product is CASSDGAAISYEQYF.

The gene calls are TRBV4-3 and TRBJ2-1; tentative D call: TRBD2 (6 bases). V was cut by 5 bases and J by 0 bases, with 17 bases left in between. Germline V gives CDR1 LGHNA, CDR2 YSLEER. The CDR3 has 17 amino acids. The CDR3 protein is CASSSTMGGSSYNEQFF. DNA for the CDR3: TGCGCCAGCAGCTCTACGATGGGGGGTTCCTCCTACAATGAGCAGTTCTTC.

The chain recombines TRBV9 with TRBJ2-6, with D tentatively TRBD1 (5 bases). This CDR3 comprises 18 residues. CDR1 and CDR2 (germline): SGDLS, YYNGEE. With 7 bases removed from V and 0 bases from J, the gap between germline ends came to 20 bases. The CDR3 nucleotides are TGTGCCAGCTCCTATTTTACAGGATTTGGCTCTGGGGCCAACGTCCTGACTTTC. This encodes CASSYFTGFGSGANVLTF.

The V call is TRBV19, the J call TRBJ2-7; perhaps D is TRBD1 or TRBD2 (5 bases each). Trimming cost V 3 bases and J 2 bases, with 14 bases left between them. The CDR3 length is 15 residues. CDR1 LNHDA and CDR2 SQIVND come from the germline V gene (reference sequence). The CDR3 region is CASSIGAGGAYEQYF. CDR3 sequence (DNA): TGTGCCAGTAGTATCGGGGCCGGAGGAGCCTACGAGCAGTACTTC.

V usage is TRBV6-1 and J usage is TRBJ1-5; 9 bases agree with TRBD1. The CDR3 is made up of 18 amino acids. Trimming cost V 4 bases and J 7 bases; bases outside gene matches: 17. Germline loops: CDR1 MNHNS, CDR2 SASEGT. CDR3 in amino acids: CASSAIKGRDRVSQPQHF. The DNA of the CDR3 is TGTGCCAGCAGTGCGATCAAAGGTCGGGACAGGGTCAGCCAGCCCCAGCATTTT.